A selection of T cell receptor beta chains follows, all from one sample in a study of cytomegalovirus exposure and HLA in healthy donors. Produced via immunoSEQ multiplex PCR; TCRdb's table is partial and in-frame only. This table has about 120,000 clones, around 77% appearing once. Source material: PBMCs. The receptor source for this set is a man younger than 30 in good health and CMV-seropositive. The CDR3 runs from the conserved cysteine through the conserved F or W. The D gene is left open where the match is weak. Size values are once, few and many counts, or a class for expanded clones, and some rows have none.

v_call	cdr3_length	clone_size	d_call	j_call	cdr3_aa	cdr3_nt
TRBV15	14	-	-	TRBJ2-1	CATKGDLTYNEQFF	TGTGCCACCAAAGGAGACTTGACCTACAATGAGCAGTTCTTC
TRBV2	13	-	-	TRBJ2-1	CASGIQGGDEQFF	TGTGCCAGCGGAATTCAGGGTGGGGATGAGCAGTTCTTC
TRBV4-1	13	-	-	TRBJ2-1	CASSPNFENEQFF	TGCGCCAGCAGCCCCAATTTCGAGAATGAGCAGTTCTTC
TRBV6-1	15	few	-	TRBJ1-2	CASTPSPGLDYGYTF	TGTGCCAGCACCCCCAGCCCGGGTCTCGACTATGGCTACACCTTC
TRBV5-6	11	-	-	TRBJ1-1	CASTRGTEAFF	TGTGCCAGCACTCGAGGGACTGAAGCTTTCTTT
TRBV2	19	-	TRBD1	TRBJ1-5	CASSEDRDSLFYSNQPQHF	TGTGCCAGCAGTGAGGACAGGGACTCATTATTTTATAGCAATCAGCCCCAGCATTTT
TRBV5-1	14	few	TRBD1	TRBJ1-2	CASSLGTGHYGYTF	TGCGCCAGCAGCTTGGGGACAGGGCACTATGGCTACACCTTC
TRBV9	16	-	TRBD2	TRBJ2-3	CASSPWAGGPSDTQYF	TGTGCCAGCAGCCCGTGGGCGGGAGGGCCCTCAGATACGCAGTATTTT
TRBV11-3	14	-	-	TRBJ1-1	CASSLDRENTEAFF	TGTGCCAGCAGCTTAGATCGAGAGAACACTGAAGCTTTCTTT
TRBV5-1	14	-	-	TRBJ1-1	CASSLGGGDTEAFF	TGCGCCAGCAGCTTGGGCGGCGGGGACACTGAAGCTTTCTTT
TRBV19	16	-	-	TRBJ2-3	CASSTRGSHRSDTQYF	TGTGCCAGTAGTACCCGGGGTTCACACCGCTCAGATACGCAGTATTTT
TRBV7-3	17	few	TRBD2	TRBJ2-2	CASSLSPSGINTGELFF	TGTGCCAGCAGCTTATCCCCTAGCGGGATTAACACCGGGGAGCTGTTTTTT
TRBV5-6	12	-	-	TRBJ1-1	CASSLGGLGAFF	TGTGCCAGCAGCTTAGGGGGTCTCGGAGCTTTCTTT
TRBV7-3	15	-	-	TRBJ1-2	CASSWAGGSNYGYTF	TGTGCCAGCAGCTGGGCCGGGGGTTCTAACTATGGCTACACCTTC
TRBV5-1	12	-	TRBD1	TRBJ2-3	CASRTGTDTQYF	TGCGCCAGCCGGACAGGGACAGATACGCAGTATTTT
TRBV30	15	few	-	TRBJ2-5	CAWSVRGLQSETQYF	TGTGCCTGGAGTGTAAGGGGTTTACAGTCAGAGACCCAGTACTTC
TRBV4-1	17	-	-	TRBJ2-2	CASSQDTEFANTGELFF	TGCGCCAGCAGCCAAGATACAGAATTCGCGAACACCGGGGAGCTGTTTTTT
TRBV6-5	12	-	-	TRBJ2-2	CASSLVTGELFF	TGTGCCAGCAGTTTAGTCACCGGGGAGCTGTTTTTT
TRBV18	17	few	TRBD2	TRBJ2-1	CASSPVGRETTYNEQFF	TGTGCCAGCTCACCTGTCGGGCGGGAGACTACCTACAATGAGCAGTTCTTC
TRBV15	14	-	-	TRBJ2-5	CATSRDSPQETQYF	TGTGCCACCAGCAGAGATTCCCCACAAGAGACCCAGTACTTC
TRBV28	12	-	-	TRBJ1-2	CASSLRDYGYTF	TGTGCCAGCAGTTTGAGGGACTATGGCTACACCTTC
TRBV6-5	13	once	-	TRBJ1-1	CASSYGQLTEAFF	TGTGCCAGCAGTTACGGACAGTTAACTGAAGCTTTCTTT
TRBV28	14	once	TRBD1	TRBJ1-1	CASSRTGLNTEAFF	TGTGCCAGCAGTAGGACAGGGCTGAACACTGAAGCTTTCTTT
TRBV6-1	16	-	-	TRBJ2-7	CASSEVGDLASYEQYF	TGTGCCAGCAGTGAAGTGGGAGACTTAGCTTCCTACGAGCAGTACTTC
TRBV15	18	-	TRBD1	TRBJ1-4	CATSTSGQGIWANEKLFF	TGTGCCACCAGCACCTCCGGACAGGGGATATGGGCTAATGAAAAACTGTTTTTT
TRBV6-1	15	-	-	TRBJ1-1	CASNRPGARDTEAFF	TGTGCCAGCAACCGGCCAGGGGCGCGGGACACTGAAGCTTTCTTT
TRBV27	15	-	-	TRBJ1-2	CASSSPRDPNYGYTF	TGTGCCAGCAGTTCCCCCCGGGATCCTAACTATGGCTACACCTTC
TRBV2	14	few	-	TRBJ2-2	CASSAQAYTGELFF	TGTGCCAGCAGTGCCCAGGCTTACACCGGGGAGCTGTTTTTT
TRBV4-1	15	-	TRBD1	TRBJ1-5	CASSHPDRGDQPQHF	TGCGCCAGCAGCCACCCCGACAGGGGGGATCAGCCCCAGCATTTT
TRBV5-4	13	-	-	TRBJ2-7	CASTIQGSYEQYF	TGTGCCAGCACCATACAGGGATCCTACGAGCAGTACTTC
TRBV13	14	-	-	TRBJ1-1	CASSPGRWDTEAFF	TGTGCCAGCAGCCCAGGGCGATGGGACACTGAAGCTTTCTTT
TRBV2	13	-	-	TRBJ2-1	CASRAQINNEQFF	TGTGCCAGCAGGGCACAGATAAACAATGAGCAGTTCTTC
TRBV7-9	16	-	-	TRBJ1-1	CASSLGAGWGGGEAFF	TGTGCCAGCAGCTTAGGGGCGGGGTGGGGAGGTGGGGAAGCTTTCTTT
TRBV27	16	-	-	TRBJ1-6	CASSLGRHQYNSPLHF	TGTGCCAGCAGTTTGGGCCGGCACCAATATAATTCACCCCTCCACTTT
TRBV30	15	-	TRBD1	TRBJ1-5	CAWSIDRVSNQPQHF	TGTGCCTGGAGTATAGACAGGGTTAGCAATCAGCCCCAGCATTTT
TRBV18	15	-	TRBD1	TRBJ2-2	CASSRQGEMTGELFF	TGTGCCAGCTCACGACAGGGGGAGATGACCGGGGAGCTGTTTTTT
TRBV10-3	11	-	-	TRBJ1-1	CAIRDSLEAFF	TGTGCCATCAGGGACAGCCTTGAAGCTTTCTTT
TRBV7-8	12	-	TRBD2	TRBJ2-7	CASSLLADEQYF	TGTGCCAGCAGCTTGCTAGCGGATGAGCAGTACTTC
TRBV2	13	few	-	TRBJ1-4	CASSRTDYEKLFF	TGTGCCAGCTCAAGGACAGACTATGAAAAACTGTTTTTT
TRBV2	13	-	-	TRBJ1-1	CASTQGEGTEAFF	TGTGCCAGCACACAAGGGGAAGGGACTGAAGCTTTCTTT